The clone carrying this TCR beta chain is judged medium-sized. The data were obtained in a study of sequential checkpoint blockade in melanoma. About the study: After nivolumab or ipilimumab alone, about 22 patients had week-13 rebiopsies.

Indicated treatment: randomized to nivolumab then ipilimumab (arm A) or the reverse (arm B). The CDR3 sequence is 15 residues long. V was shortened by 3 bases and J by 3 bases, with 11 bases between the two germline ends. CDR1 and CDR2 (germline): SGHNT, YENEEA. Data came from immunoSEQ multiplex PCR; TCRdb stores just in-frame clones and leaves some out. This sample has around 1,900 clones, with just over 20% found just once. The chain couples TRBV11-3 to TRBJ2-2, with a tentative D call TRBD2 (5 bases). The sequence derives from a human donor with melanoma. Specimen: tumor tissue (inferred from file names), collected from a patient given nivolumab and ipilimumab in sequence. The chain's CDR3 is CASSLRVVYTGELFF. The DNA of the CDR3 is TGTGCCAGCAGCTTGCGGGTAGTGTACACCGGGGAGCTGTTTTTT.